This T cell receptor beta chain was sequenced during a study of control samples from healthy donors and cancer patients. Germline V CDR1 and CDR2: MNHEY, SVGAGI. With 7 bases clipped from V and 13 bases from J, the junction kept 9 bases outside the gene matches. The CDR3 is 13 residues long. TCRdb's copy holds only in-frame clones and misses some; the assay was immunoSEQ multiplex PCR. The sample has 150,000 to 200,000 clones, about 90% seen once; the top ten hold 2% to 2.5%. Input material: blood. This TCR was recovered from a woman aged 40-49 years in good health. V usage is TRBV6-5 and J usage is TRBJ1-6, with 8 bases aligning to TRBD1. CDR3 in DNA: TGTGCCAGCACCCCGCAGGGGGCGCTTCCCCTCCACTTT. It is translated as CASTPQGALPLHF.